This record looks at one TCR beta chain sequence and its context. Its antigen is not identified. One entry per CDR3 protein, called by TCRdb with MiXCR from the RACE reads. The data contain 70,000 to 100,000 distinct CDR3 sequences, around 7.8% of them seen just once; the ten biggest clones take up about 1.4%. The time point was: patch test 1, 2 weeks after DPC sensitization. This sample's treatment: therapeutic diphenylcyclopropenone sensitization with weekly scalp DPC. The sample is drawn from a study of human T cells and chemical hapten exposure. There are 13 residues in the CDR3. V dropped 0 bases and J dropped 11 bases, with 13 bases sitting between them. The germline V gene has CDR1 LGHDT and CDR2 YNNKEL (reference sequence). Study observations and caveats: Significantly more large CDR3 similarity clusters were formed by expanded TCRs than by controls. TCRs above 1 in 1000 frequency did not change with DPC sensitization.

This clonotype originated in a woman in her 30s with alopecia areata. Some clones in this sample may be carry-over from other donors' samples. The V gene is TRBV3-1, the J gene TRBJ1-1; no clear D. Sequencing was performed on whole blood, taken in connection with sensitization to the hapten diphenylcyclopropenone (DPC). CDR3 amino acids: CASSQDRGSSAFF. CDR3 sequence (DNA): TGTGCCAGCAGCCAAGACCGAGGGTCATCGGCTTTCTTT.